This T cell receptor (beta chain) was captured by sequencing in a study of shared clonotypes between healthy human individuals (TCRdb year 2020). For the wider study: Three men and two women, aged 18 to 49 years, made up the cohort. For each donor, CD4 naive and CD4 memory were each given three plates, CD8 naive was given two plates, and CD8 memory was given one plate. The study deeply sequenced blood TCR repertoires of about 5 healthy adults to estimate repertoire size and the extent of clonotype sharing between individuals. To increase sequencing depth and limit assay-specific biases, different laboratories used diverse techniques to prepare libraries and sequence TCR repertoires. Each donor's leukapheresis produced roughly between roughly 0.94 and 9.5 billion PBMCs.

This clone was observed a few times. Its antigen specificity is not known. The sample holds no much larger clone one base away, and base qualities are not on file. Using the deep immunoSEQ assay, TCR CDR3 regions were amplified from genomic DNA by multiplex PCR. Extracted genomic DNA from each cell subset was spread evenly across all wells of several immunoSEQ 96-well plates, with each plate serving as a replicate. For sorted subsets, roughly 0.2 ug genomic DNA, equal to 30,000 or so T cell genomes, was loaded into each replicate PCR. The purified libraries were quantified using a Qubit 3.0 fluorometer, sized with a Bioanalyzer 2100, and then quantified again using the KAPA Library Quantification kit. Every immunoSEQ 96-well plate was sequenced on a dedicated single-read 150-cycle Illumina NextSeq 550 flow cell. On the authors' methods: Because the immunoSEQ output included only junctional sequences and no quality scores, the filtering could not be the same as the filtering used for full-length reads. Sequences were annotated with PyIR, a Python wrapper for IgBLAST v1.9, and V/J genes and CDR3 were assigned using IMGT germline references. Reads were filtered out if the reads had weak V/J assignments (E-value above 1e-6), no CDR3, stop codons, out-of-frame junctions, or ambiguous translated residues. V3J clonotypes were defined by identical inferred V gene, J gene, and CDR3 amino acid sequence. The percentage overlap between two repertoires was calculated by dividing the number of shared unique clonotypes by the size of the smaller repertoire. Repertoire richness was assessed with RTK rarefaction, the Chao1 estimator, and Recon v2.1 estimates of unobserved clonotypes. For all TCRbeta clonotypes obtained by the gDNA method from a few donors, generation probabilities were computed with OLGA. TCRdb provides this immuneACCESS table in a form limited to in-frame rearrangements. Some clones are lacking; in checked studies, under half of them reflect an unresolved V gene, and why the rest are absent is not known. Clone size and the V and J calls come from that table; the DNA yielded D and trimming. In all, the sample holds 2.3 million or so clones, and approximately 95% of those were seen once. The biggest ten clones account for 0.35% to 0.45% of the sample.

Donors were healthy HIV-negative adults with no recently reported acute infections or vaccinations. All donors were Caucasian adults living in Nashville, Tennessee, USA. CD4+ T cells were enriched by magnetic negative selection, after which naive cells were positively selected on CD45RA and the negative fraction was taken as the memory subset. After blood collection by leukapheresis, PBMCs were isolated using Ficoll-Histopaque density gradient centrifugation and then cryopreserved in the vapor phase of liquid nitrogen. Analytical flow cytometry was used to check the purity and quantity of every magnetically sorted T cell population. Genomic DNA was isolated from each sorted fraction and quantified by UV absorbance on a Nanodrop 2000c. The research as a whole found: Pairwise subsampling led to the expectation that sequencing depth would affect the degree of clonotype sharing among donors. Naive subsets generally had larger estimated clonotype richness than memory subsets did. Sharing across a handful of donors was observed for about 5% of naive CD4, over 3% of naive CD8, over 2% of memory CD4, and roughly 0.4% of memory CD8 clonotypes. Compared with non-shared clonotypes, the clonotypes found in all four sorted-subset donors had higher generation probabilities. Sampling was limited to blood, and TCR repertoires in tissue likely differ from TCR repertoires in blood. Because the study included only a small number of donors, the genetic and exposure-history diversity represented was limited. Incomplete sequencing was indicated by rarefaction of sorted-subset datasets, despite the large sequencing depth.

Deletion took 6 bases off V and 5 bases off J, with a span of 10 bases between the germline ends. From a lookup of the germline V gene, CDR1 and CDR2 are SGHTA and FQGNSA. The CDR3, from cysteine to phenylalanine, totals 12 residues. Solely the CDR3 DNA is kept, with 36 bases framed from the first base. The chain is assembled from TRBV7-2 and TRBJ1-2, with the D gene too uncertain to name. The clonotype comes from a man between 18 and 35 years old in good health. Some clones in this sample may be carry-over from other donors' samples. The specimen sequenced was naive CD4+ T cells from PBMCs. This sample's cell subset or site label indicates: CD45RA+ positively selected. The DNA sequence follows: TGTGCCAGCAGAGGGTACACATATGGCTACACCTTC. It translates to CASRGYTYGYTF.